These 21 T cell receptor beta chains were sequenced from one sample in a study of T cell changes during pregnancy in multiple sclerosis. Libraries were prepared by immunoSEQ multiplex PCR; TCRdb keeps only in-frame clonotypes and omits some of them. The sample includes roughly 64,000 clones, about nine tenths of them seen just once. The specimen comprised peripheral blood, sampled in the second trimester of pregnancy. The source of these receptors is a female donor with multiple sclerosis, enrolled in a pregnancy study.

The chain links TRBV7-2 to TRBJ2-1; TRBD2 matches at 7 bases. The ends lost 3 bases at V and 6 bases at J; junction bases unmatched: 8. Germline V CDR1 and CDR2: SGHTA, FQGNSA. This CDR3 contains 15 residues. CDR3 in DNA: TGTGCCAGCAGCTTTCACGGGAGGCTAGGCAATGAGCAGTTCTTC. This gives the protein CASSFHGRLGNEQFF.

The chain carries TRBV6-4 and TRBJ2-7; tentatively, D is TRBD2 (6 bases). Germline V CDR1 and CDR2: MRHNA, SNTAGT. The V gene lost 4 bases and the J gene lost 0 bases, with 13 bases spanning the gap. The CDR3 consists of 15 residues. The CDR3 DNA reads as TGTGCCAGCAGTGGGGGACTTCCAAGCTCCTACGAGCAGTACTTC. It translates to CASSGGLPSSYEQYF.

J is TRBJ2-3 and V is TRBV9; tentatively, D is TRBD2 (6 bases). Germline V gene lookup returns CDR1 SGDLS and CDR2 YYNGEE. This CDR3 has 16 amino acids. The germline V and J ends were trimmed by 0 bases and 0 bases, with 11 bases remaining between them. The chain's CDR3 is CASSVGASDSTDTQYF. CDR3 DNA sequence: TGTGCCAGCAGCGTAGGAGCTAGCGATAGCACAGATACGCAGTATTTT.

This chain links TRBV13 with TRBJ1-1, with 7 bases matching TRBD1. The germline gives CDR1 PRHDT, CDR2 FYEKMQ (reference sequence). V shed 4 bases and J 1 base; nucleotides not matched to a gene: 6. This CDR3 comprises 15 residues. The CDR3 loop is CASSSHYRGNTEAFF. In nucleotides, the CDR3 is TGTGCCAGCAGCTCACATTACAGGGGGAACACTGAAGCTTTCTTT.

The chain uses TRBV5-1 and TRBJ1-2; D call uncertain. Germline CDR1 reads SGHRS; CDR2 reads YFSETQ. Between the trimmed V and J ends, which lost 1 base and 8 bases, there was a span of 12 bases. This CDR3 has 13 residues. CDR3 DNA: TGCGCCAGCAGCTTGATCCCGGGGAACGGCTACACCTTC. Protein: CASSLIPGNGYTF.

The chain carries TRBV28 and TRBJ1-1; a weak D match, TRBD1 (5 bases). The germline CDR1 and CDR2 sequences are MDHEN and SYDVKM. V was clipped by 5 bases and J by 7 bases, with 17 bases between them. The CDR3 contains 14 residues. This CDR3 reads CASSEAGGFGEAFF. The CDR3 nucleotides are TGTGCCAGCAGTGAGGCGGGGGGGTTTGGTGAAGCTTTCTTT.

The V gene is TRBV2, the J gene TRBJ2-3; perhaps TRBD2 as D (5 bases). The V gene lost 5 bases and the J gene lost 4 bases, with 10 bases spanning the gap. Germline-derived CDR1 and CDR2 are SNHLY and FYNNEI. The CDR3 has 13 residues. CDR3 loop: CASSYAEADTQYF. The CDR3 nucleotides read TGTGCCAGCAGTTACGCGGAGGCAGATACGCAGTATTTT.

The chain couples TRBV11-2 to TRBJ2-1, with 11 bases fitting TRBD2. The CDR3 totals 18 residues. The germline V gene encodes CDR1 SGHAT and CDR2 FQNNGV. The V gene end was trimmed by 2 bases and the J gene end by 4 bases; junction bases not matched to a gene: 10. The CDR3 sequence is CASSLSRVRLAGYNEQFF. CDR3 DNA sequence: TGTGCCAGCAGCTTATCCAGAGTGAGACTAGCGGGATACAATGAGCAGTTCTTC.

This rearrangement joins TRBV29-1 to TRBJ2-1; 11 nucleotides agree with TRBD2. With V trimmed by 0 bases and J by 9 bases, 7 bases remained unmatched. The CDR3 has 15 amino acids. Looked up from germline, CDR1 is SQVTM and CDR2 is ANQGSEA. In DNA, the CDR3 is TGCAGCGTTGAAGAGGGGACTAGCGGTTTGGGTGAGCAGTTCTTC. Its protein is CSVEEGTSGLGEQFF.

This chain uses TRBV5-6 with TRBJ1-2; TRBD1 might be the D (6 bases). The CDR3 is made up of 14 amino acids. Germline V gene lookup returns CDR1 SGHDT and CDR2 YYEEEE. Trimming shortened V by 7 bases and J by 4 bases, and 17 bases separated the two germline ends. The CDR3 coding sequence is TGTGCCAGCCGGATGACAGGCACCTCCTATGGCTACACCTTC. It translates to CASRMTGTSYGYTF.

V gene TRBV6-1 combines with J gene TRBJ2-2; 7 nucleotides match TRBD1. Germline CDR1 MNHNS, CDR2 SASEGT. J gave up 6 bases and V 6 bases, and 4 bases lay outside the gene matches. This CDR3 has 13 amino acids. The CDR3 spells CASSRDRAGELFF. CDR3 nucleotide sequence: TGTGCCAGCAGCCGTGACAGGGCCGGGGAGCTGTTTTTT.

This chain links TRBV4-2 with TRBJ2-7; 7 bases map to TRBD2. This CDR3 is built from 15 residues. Per the germline V gene, CDR1 is LGHNA and CDR2 is YNFKEQ. J lost 0 bases, V lost 0 bases, and 2 bases had no gene match. This CDR3 is CASSQDLAASYEQYF. As DNA, the CDR3 is TGTGCCAGCAGCCAAGATCTAGCGGCCTCCTACGAGCAGTACTTC.

The rearrangement joins TRBV18 to TRBJ1-2; the match to TRBD1 covers 10 bases. The CDR3 extends over 15 amino acids. CDR1 KGHSH and CDR2 LQKENI come from the germline V gene. Losses at the gene ends were 2 bases for V and 2 bases for J; bases not matched to a gene: 2. CDR3 coding DNA: TGTGCCAGCTCACCAGTGACAGGGGGCAACTATGGCTACACCTTC. This codes for CASSPVTGGNYGYTF.

This chain uses TRBV6-5 with TRBJ2-2, with 9 nucleotides matching TRBD2. The CDR3 is 15 residues long. Germline lookup yields CDR1 MNHEY and CDR2 SVGAGI. The ends lost 7 bases at V and 3 bases at J; junction bases unmatched: 6. The CDR3 loop is CASMREGRDTGELFF. The CDR3 DNA reads TGTGCCAGCATGCGGGAGGGCCGTGACACCGGGGAGCTGTTTTTT.

CDR3 sequence (DNA): TGTGCCAGCAGTCCACCCCTCGGAGGCGGGAGCTCCTACAATGAGCAGTTCTTC. Its protein product is CASSPPLGGGSSYNEQFF. This chain connects TRBV28 to TRBJ2-1; 7 bases agree with TRBD2. V lost 5 bases, J lost 0 bases, and 13 bases stayed unmatched. Germline CDR1 is MDHEN and CDR2 is SYDVKM. The CDR3 is 18 amino acids.

V is TRBV19 and J is TRBJ1-4, with D possibly TRBD1 on 6 matching bases. The CDR3 runs to 13 residues. V shed 5 bases and J shed 7 bases, with 11 bases lying between them. CDR1 is LNHDA, CDR2 SQIVND, per germline (reference sequence). CDR3 sequence reads: CASSPRTAEKLFF. CDR3 nucleotide sequence: TGTGCCAGTAGTCCCCGGACAGCTGAAAAACTGTTTTTT. Combining the CDR3 with reference TRBV19 and TRBJ1-4 gives the whole variable domain DGGITQSPKYLFRKEGQNVTLSCEQNLNHDAMYWYRQDPGQGLRLIYYSQIVNDFQKGDIAEGYSVSREKKESFPLTVTSAQKNPTAFYLCASSPRTAEKLFFGSGTQLSVL.

The chain joins TRBV18 to TRBJ2-5, with TRBD2 matching 7 bases. This CDR3 has 13 residues. Trimming took 3 bases from V and 4 from J; bases not matched to a gene: 2. CDR1 and CDR2 from the germline V gene are KGHSH and LQKENI. As DNA, the CDR3 is TGTGCCAGCTCACCCGGGGAGGGAGAGACCCAGTACTTC. Translating gives CASSPGEGETQYF.

The J gene is TRBJ1-5, the V gene TRBV10-3; D is unclear. The CDR3 is 15 residues long. V lost 2 bases and J lost 2, with 10 bases in between. Germline lookup yields CDR1 ENHRY and CDR2 SYGVKD. DNA for the CDR3: TGTGCCATCAGTGAGCGCGGCGAAGGCAATCAGCCCCAGCATTTT. This codes for CAISERGEGNQPQHF.

The J gene is TRBJ2-3, the V gene TRBV6-4; 9 bases agree with TRBD2. The length of the CDR3 is 15 residues. CDR1 MRHNA and CDR2 SNTAGT come from the germline V gene. V gave up 3 bases and J gave up 6 bases; unmatched junction bases: 7. The CDR3 DNA is TGTGCCAGCAGTGAGGCTCTAGCGGGACCCGATACGCAGTATTTT. Protein product: CASSEALAGPDTQYF.

The chain uses TRBV2 and TRBJ2-7; D perhaps matches TRBD1 (6 bases). CDR1 and CDR2 from the germline V gene are SNHLY and FYNNEI. There are 15 residues in the CDR3. Trimming pared 6 bases from V and 2 bases from J, leaving 17 bases between. This CDR3 is CASSPSRTEAYEQYF. In nucleotides, the CDR3 is TGTGCCAGCAGCCCCTCCCGGACAGAAGCCTACGAGCAGTACTTC. Combining the CDR3 with reference TRBV2 and TRBJ2-7 gives the whole variable domain EPEVTQTPSHQVTQMGQEVILRCVPISNHLYFYWYRQILGQKVEFLVSFYNNEISEKSEIFDDQFSVERPDGSNFTLKIRSTKLEDSAMYFCASSPSRTEAYEQYFGPGTRLTVT.

The chain employs TRBV28 and TRBJ2-7, with 10 bases that match TRBD2. J was trimmed by 2 bases and V by 3 bases; bases with no gene match: 10. The CDR3 loop spans 17 amino acids. In germline, CDR1 is MDHEN, CDR2 SYDVKM. CDR3 in amino acids: CASSFSSGSERAYEQYF. The CDR3 DNA is TGTGCCAGCAGTTTTTCTAGCGGGAGCGAGAGAGCCTACGAGCAGTACTTC.